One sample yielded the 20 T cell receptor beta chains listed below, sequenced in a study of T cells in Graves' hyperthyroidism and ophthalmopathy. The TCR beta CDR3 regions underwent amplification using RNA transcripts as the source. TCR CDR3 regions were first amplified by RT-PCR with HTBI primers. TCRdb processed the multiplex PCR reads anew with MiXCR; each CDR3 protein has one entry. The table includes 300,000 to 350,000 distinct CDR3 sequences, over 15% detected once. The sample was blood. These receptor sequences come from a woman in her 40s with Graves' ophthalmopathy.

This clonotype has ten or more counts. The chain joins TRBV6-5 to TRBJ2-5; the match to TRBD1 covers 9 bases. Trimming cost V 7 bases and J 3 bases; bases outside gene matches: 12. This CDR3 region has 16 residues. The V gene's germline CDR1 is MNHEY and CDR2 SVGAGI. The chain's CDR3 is CASIKQGAQGKETQYF. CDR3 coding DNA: TGTGCCAGCATTAAACAGGGGGCGCAGGGTAAAGAGACCCAGTACTTC.

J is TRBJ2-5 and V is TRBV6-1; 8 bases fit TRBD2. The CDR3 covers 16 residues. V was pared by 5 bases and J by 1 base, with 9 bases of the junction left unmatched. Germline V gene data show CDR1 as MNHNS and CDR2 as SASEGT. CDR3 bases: TGTGCCAGCAGTCAGATAGCGGGACCGTCCCAAGAGACCCAGTACTTC. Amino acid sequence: CASSQIAGPSQETQYF.

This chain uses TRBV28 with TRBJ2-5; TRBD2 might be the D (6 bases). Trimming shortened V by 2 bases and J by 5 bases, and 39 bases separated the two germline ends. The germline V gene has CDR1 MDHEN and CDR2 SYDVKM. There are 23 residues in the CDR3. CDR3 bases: TGTGCCAGCAGTTTAAGGGTTCTGGGTCGAGCAGATTGGGACTTAACTTTTAGGGAGACCCAGTACTTC. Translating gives CASSLRVLGRADWDLTFRETQYF.

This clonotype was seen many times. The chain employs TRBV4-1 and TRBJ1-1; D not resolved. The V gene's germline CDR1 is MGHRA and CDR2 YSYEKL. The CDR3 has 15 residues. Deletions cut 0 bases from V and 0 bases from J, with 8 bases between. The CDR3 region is CASSQEVSMNTEAFF. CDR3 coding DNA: TGCGCCAGCAGCCAAGAAGTTAGCATGAACACTGAAGCTTTCTTT.

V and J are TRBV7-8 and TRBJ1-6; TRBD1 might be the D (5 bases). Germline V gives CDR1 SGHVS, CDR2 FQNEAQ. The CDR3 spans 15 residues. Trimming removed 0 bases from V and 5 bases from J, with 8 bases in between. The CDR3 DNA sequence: TGTGCCAGCAGCTTAGCAGGAGGGGATAATTCACCCCTCCACTTT. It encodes CASSLAGGDNSPLHF.

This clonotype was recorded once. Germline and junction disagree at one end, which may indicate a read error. This CDR3 reads CASGFRQGLSGELFF. For the CDR3, the DNA is TGCGCCAGCGGTTTTCGGCAGGGGCTGTCCGGGGAGCTGTTTTTT. The chain employs TRBV27 and TRBJ2-2, with a weak D call TRBD1 (6 bases). CDR3 size: 15 residues. Germline V lookup: CDR1 MNHEY, CDR2 SMNVEV (reference sequence).

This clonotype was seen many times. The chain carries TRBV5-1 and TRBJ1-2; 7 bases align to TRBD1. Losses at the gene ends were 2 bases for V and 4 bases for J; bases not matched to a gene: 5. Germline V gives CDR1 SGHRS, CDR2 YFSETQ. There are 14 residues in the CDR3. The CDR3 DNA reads TGCGCCAGCAGCTTACCGGGACAGAGCTATGGCTACACCTTC. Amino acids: CASSLPGQSYGYTF.

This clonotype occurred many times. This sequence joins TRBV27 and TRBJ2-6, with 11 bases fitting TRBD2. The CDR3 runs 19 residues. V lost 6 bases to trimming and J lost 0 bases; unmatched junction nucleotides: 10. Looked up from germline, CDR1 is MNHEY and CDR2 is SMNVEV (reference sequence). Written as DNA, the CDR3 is TGTGCCAGCAGGGATATACTAGCGGGAGATAGCTCTGGGGCCAACGTCCTGACTTTC. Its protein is CASRDILAGDSSGANVLTF. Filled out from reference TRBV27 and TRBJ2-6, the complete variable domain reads EAQVTQNPRYLITVTGKKLTVTCSQNMNHEYMSWYRQDPGLGLRQIYYSMNVEVTDKGDVPEGYKVSRKEKRNFPLILESPSPNQTSLYFCASRDILAGDSSGANVLTFGAGSRLTVL.

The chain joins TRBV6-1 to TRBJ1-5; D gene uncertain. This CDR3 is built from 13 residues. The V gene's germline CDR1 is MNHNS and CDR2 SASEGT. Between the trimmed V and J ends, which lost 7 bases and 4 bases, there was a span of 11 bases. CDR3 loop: CASTERENQPQHF. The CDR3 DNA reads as TGTGCCAGCACCGAAAGGGAAAATCAGCCCCAGCATTTT.

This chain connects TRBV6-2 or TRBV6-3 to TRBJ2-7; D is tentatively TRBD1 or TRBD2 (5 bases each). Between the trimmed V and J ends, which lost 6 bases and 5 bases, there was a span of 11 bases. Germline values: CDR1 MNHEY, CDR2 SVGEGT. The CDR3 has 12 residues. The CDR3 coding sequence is TGTGCCAGCAGCTGGGGGAGCCACGAGCAGTACTTC. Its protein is CASSWGSHEQYF.

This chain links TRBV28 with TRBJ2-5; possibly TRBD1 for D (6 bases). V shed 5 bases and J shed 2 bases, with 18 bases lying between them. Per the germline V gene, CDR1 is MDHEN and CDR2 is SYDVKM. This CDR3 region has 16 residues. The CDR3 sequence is CASSDSRIGQQETQYF. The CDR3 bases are TGTGCCAGCAGTGATTCAAGAATCGGACAGCAAGAGACCCAGTACTTC.

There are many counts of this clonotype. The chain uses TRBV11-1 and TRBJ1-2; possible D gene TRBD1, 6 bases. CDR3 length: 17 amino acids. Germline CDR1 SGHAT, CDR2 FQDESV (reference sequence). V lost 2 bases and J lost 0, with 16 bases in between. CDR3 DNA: TGTGCCAGCAGCTTATCCGGGACACCCAGCGCTAACTATGGCTACACCTTC. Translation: CASSLSGTPSANYGYTF.

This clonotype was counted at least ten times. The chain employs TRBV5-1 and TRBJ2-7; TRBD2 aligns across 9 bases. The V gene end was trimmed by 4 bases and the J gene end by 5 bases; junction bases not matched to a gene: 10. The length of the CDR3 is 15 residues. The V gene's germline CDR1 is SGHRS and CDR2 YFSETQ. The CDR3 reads CASSPRGLARDEQYF. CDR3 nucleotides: TGCGCCAGCAGCCCCAGGGGACTAGCTCGGGACGAGCAGTACTTC.

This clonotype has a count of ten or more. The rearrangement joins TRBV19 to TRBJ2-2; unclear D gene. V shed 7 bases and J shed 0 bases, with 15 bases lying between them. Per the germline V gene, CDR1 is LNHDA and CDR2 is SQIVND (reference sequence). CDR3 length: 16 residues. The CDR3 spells CASTRGVRANTGELFF. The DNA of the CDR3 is TGTGCCAGTACCCGTGGGGTTAGGGCGAACACCGGGGAGCTGTTTTTT.

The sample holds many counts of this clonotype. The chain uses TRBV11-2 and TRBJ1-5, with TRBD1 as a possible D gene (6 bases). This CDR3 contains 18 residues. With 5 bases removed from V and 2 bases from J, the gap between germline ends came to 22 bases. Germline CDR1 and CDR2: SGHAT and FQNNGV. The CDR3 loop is CASSVTGHLRSGNQPQHF. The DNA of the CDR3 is TGTGCCAGCAGCGTCACGGGACATCTTAGGAGTGGCAATCAGCCCCAGCATTTT. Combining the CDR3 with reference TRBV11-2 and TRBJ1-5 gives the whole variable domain EAGVAQSPRYKIIEKRQSVAFWCNPISGHATLYWYQQILGQGPKLLIQFQNNGVVDDSQLPKDRFSAERLKGVDSTLKIQPAKLEDSAVYLCASSVTGHLRSGNQPQHFGDGTRLSIL.

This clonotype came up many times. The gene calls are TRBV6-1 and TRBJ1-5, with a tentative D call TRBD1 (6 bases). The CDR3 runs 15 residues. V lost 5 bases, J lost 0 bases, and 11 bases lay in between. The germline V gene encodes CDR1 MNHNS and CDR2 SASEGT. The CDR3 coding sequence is TGTGCCAGCAGTAGGACAGCCACTAGCAATCAGCCCCAGCATTTT. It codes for CASSRTATSNQPQHF.

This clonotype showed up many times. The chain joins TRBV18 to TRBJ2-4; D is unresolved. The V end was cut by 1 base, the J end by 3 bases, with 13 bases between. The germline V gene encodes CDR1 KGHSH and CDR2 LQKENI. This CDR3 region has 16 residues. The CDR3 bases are TGTGCCAGCTCACCACAAAAGGTGCTGGACAAAAACATTCAGTACTTC. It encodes CASSPQKVLDKNIQYF.

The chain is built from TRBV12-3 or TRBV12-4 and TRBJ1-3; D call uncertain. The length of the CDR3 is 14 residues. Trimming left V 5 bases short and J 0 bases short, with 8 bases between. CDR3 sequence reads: CASSDTSSGNTIYF. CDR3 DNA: TGTGCCAGCAGTGATACGAGCTCTGGAAACACCATATATTTT.

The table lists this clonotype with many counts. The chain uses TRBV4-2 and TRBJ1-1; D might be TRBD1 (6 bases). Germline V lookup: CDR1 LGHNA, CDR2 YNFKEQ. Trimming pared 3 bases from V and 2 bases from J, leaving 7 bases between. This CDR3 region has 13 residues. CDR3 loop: CASSHGGNTEAFF. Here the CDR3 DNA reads TGTGCCAGCAGCCATGGGGGCAACACTGAAGCTTTCTTT.

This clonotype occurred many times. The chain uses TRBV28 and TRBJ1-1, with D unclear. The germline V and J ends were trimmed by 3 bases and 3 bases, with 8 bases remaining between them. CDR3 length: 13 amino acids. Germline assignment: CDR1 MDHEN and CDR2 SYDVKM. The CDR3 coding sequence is TGTGCCAGCAGTTTGTACAGCGACACTGAAGCTTTCTTT. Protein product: CASSLYSDTEAFF.